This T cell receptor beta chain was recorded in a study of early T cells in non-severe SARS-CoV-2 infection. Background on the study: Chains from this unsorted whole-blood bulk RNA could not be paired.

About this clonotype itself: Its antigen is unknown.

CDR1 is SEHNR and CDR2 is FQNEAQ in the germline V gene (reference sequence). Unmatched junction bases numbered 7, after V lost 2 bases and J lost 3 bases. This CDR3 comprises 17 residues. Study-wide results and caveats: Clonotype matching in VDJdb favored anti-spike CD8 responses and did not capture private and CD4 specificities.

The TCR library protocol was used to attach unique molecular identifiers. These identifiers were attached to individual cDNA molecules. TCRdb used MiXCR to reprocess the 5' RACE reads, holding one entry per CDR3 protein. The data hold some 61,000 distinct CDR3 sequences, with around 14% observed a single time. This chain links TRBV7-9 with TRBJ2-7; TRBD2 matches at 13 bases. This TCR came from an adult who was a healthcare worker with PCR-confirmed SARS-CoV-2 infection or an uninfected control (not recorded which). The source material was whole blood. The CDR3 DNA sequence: TGTGCCAGCAGCTTAAGGATCCGGACTAGCGGGAGCTACGAGCAGTACTTC. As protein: CASSLRIRTSGSYEQYF.